The entry that follows covers one TCR beta chain sequence. The antigen is not known. CDR3 length equals 18 residues. V dropped 2 bases and J dropped 3 bases, with 23 bases sitting between them. The germline V gene encodes CDR1 MDHEN and CDR2 SYDVKM. This sample stems from a study of shared clonotypes between healthy human individuals. Findings and limits, study-wide: It was the non-shared clonotypes that had lower generation probabilities than clonotypes shared by all four donors. When naive CD4 clonotypes were compared across a handful of donors, roughly 4.9% were shared.

Naive CD8 cells, CD45RO-negative and positively selected for CCR7, excluded terminally differentiated effector memory CD45RA+ cells. The assay was immunoSEQ multiplex PCR, and TCRdb's table has in-frame clones only and misses some. The sample includes about 2,100,000 clones, 85% to 95% seen only once; the top ten take around 1.7%. V is TRBV28 and J is TRBJ2-7; D may match TRBD1 or TRBD2 (5 bases each). The TCR comes from a man younger than 30 in good health. Some clones in this sample may be carry-over from other donors' samples. The sample was naive CD8+ T cells from PBMCs. The DNA for the CDR3 is TGTGCCAGCAGTTTACTTCGGGACCGGAGCAATGTATACTACGAGCAGTACTTC. The encoded protein is CASSLLRDRSNVYYEQYF.